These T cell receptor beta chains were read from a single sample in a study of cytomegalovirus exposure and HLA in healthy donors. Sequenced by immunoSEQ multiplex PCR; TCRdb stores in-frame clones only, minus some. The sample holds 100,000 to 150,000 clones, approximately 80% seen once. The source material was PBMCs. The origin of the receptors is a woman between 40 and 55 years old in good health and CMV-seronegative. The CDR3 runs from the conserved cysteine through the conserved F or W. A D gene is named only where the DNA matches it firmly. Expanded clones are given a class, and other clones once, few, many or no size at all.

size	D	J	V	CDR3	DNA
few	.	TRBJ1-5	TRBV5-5	CASSLTQRNQPQHF	TGTGCCAGCAGCTTAACACAAAGAAATCAGCCCCAGCATTTT
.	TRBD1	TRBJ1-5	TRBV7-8	CASSPTDRGFNQPQHF	TGTGCCAGCAGCCCTACGGACAGGGGTTTCAATCAGCCCCAGCATTTT
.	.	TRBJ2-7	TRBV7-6	CASSLASRGYEQYF	TGTGCCAGCAGCTTAGCTTCTCGCGGCTACGAGCAGTACTTC
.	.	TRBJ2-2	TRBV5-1	CASSLFRGKDTGELFF	TGCGCCAGCAGCCTTTTCAGAGGGAAGGACACCGGGGAGCTGTTTTTT
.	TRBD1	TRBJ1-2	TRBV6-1	CASSDFGQGYGYTF	TGTGCCAGCAGTGATTTTGGACAGGGCTATGGCTACACCTTC
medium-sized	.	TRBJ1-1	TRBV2	CASGRTQDTEAFF	TGTGCCAGCGGGAGGACACAGGACACTGAAGCTTTCTTT
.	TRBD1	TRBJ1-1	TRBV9	CASSPGQGAYTEAFF	TGTGCCAGCAGCCCTGGACAGGGGGCTTATACTGAAGCTTTCTTT
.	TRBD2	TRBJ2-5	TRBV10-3	CAISGETSGRYQETQYF	TGTGCCATCAGTGGTGAGACTAGCGGAAGGTACCAAGAGACCCAGTACTTC
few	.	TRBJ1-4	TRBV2	CASSEDLGGGEKLFF	TGTGCCAGCAGTGAAGACCTGGGAGGAGGGGAAAAACTGTTTTTT
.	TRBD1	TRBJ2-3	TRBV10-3	CAISEGTGSVLDTQYF	TGTGCCATCAGTGAGGGGACAGGGTCGGTTCTGGATACGCAGTATTTT
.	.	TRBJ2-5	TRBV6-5	CASSYRGGQETQYF	TGTGCCAGCAGTTACAGGGGGGGCCAAGAGACCCAGTACTTC
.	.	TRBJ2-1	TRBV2	CASRREVLEQFF	TGTGCCAGCAGGAGGGAGGTGCTTGAGCAGTTCTTC
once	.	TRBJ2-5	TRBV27	CASSLRTKLTQYF	TGTGCCAGCAGTTTAAGGACAAAACTCACCCAGTACTTC
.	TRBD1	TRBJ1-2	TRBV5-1	CASSFGTAYRYGYTF	TGCGCCAGCAGCTTTGGGACAGCATATCGCTATGGCTACACCTTC
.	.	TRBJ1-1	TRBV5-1	CASSLDLGSGEAFF	TGCGCCAGCAGCTTGGATCTGGGTTCGGGTGAAGCTTTCTTT
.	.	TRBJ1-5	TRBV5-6	CASSPGWNSNQPQHF	TGTGCCAGCAGCCCAGGGTGGAATAGCAATCAGCCCCAGCATTTT
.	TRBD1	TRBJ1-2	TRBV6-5	CASSVQGAVYGYTF	TGTGCCAGCAGCGTACAGGGGGCCGTCTATGGCTACACCTTC
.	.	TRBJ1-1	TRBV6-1	CASQTGVNTEAFF	TGTGCCAGCCAGACGGGGGTGAACACTGAAGCTTTCTTT
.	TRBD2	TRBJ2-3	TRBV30	CAWSVGLAGNPDTQYF	TGTGCCTGGAGTGTTGGTCTAGCGGGGAACCCAGATACGCAGTATTTT
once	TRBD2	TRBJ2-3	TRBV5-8	CASSPFGLAGGADTQYF	TGTGCCAGCAGCCCATTCGGACTAGCGGGGGGTGCAGATACGCAGTATTTT
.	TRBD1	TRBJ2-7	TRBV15	CATSRARDRGYEQYF	TGTGCCACCAGCAGAGCCAGGGACAGGGGATACGAGCAGTACTTC
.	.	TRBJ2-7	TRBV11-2	CASSPRDILSYEQYF	TGTGCCAGCAGCCCCCGGGACATTCTCTCCTACGAGCAGTACTTC
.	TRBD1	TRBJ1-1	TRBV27	CASSFKGQGNTEAFF	TGTGCCAGCAGTTTTAAGGGACAGGGTAACACTGAAGCTTTCTTT
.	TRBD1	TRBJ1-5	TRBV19	CASSILGTGFSNQPQHF	TGTGCCAGTAGTATACTCGGGACAGGGTTTAGCAATCAGCCCCAGCATTTT
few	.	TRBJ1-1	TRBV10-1	CASSSRGNTEAFF	TGCGCCAGCAGTTCCAGGGGAAACACTGAAGCTTTCTTT
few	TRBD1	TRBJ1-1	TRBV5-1	CASSLGGQANTEAFF	TGCGCCAGCAGCTTGGGGGGACAGGCGAACACTGAAGCTTTCTTT
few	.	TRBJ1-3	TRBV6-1	CASSVYPNTIYF	TGTGCCAGCAGTGTCTACCCAAACACCATATATTTT
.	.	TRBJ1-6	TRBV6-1	CASSEQGSYNSPLHF	TGTGCCAGCAGTGAACAGGGCTCCTATAATTCACCCCTCCACTTT
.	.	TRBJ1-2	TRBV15	CATSRDSWTDKGNYGYTF	TGTGCCACCAGCAGAGATTCATGGACAGACAAAGGAAACTATGGCTACACCTTC
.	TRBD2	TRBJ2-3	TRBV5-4	CASSATSGRASDTQYF	TGTGCCAGCAGCGCGACTAGCGGGAGGGCCTCAGATACGCAGTATTTT
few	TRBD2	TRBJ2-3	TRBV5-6	CASSSTIGRVQDTQYF	TGTGCCAGCAGCTCCACAATCGGGAGGGTGCAAGATACGCAGTATTTT
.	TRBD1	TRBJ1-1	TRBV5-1	CASCTRTGGDTEAFF	TGCGCCAGCTGTACACGGACAGGGGGTGACACTGAAGCTTTCTTT
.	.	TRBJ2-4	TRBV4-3	CASSQDGTPKNIQYF	TGCGCCAGCAGCCAAGATGGGACTCCCAAAAACATTCAGTACTTC
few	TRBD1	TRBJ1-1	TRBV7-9	CASSTGGISEAFF	TGTGCCAGCAGCACAGGGGGAATATCTGAAGCTTTCTTT
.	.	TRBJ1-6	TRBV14	CASSQDLASPLHF	TGTGCCAGCAGCCAAGATTTGGCCTCACCCCTCCACTTT
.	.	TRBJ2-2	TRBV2	CASRGGWSHTGELFF	TGTGCCAGCAGGGGGGGATGGTCCCACACCGGGGAGCTGTTTTTT
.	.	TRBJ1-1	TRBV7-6	CASSLAVGQGLYTEAFF	TGTGCCAGCAGCTTAGCGGTCGGCCAGGGGCTGTACACTGAAGCTTTCTTT
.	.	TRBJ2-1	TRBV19	CASSMGREQFF	TGTGCCAGTAGTATGGGGAGAGAGCAGTTCTTC
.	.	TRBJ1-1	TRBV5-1	CASSLGAGNTEAFF	TGCGCCAGCAGCTTGGGGGCAGGGAACACTGAAGCTTTCTTT
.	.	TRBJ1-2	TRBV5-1	CASSGGVNYGYTF	TGCGCCAGCAGCGGCGGGGTAAACTATGGCTACACCTTC
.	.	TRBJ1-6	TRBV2	CASAGQPSSYNSPLHF	TGTGCCAGCGCCGGACAGCCTAGCTCCTATAATTCACCCCTCCACTTT
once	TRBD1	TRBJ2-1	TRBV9	CASSARTGGEQFF	TGTGCCAGCAGCGCCCGGACAGGGGGTGAGCAGTTCTTC
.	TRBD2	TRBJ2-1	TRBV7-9	CASSSGTSGYDNEQFF	TGTGCCAGCAGCTCCGGGACTAGCGGATATGACAATGAGCAGTTCTTC
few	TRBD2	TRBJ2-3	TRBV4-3	CASSQGTSGSDTQYF	TGCGCCAGCAGCCAGGGGACTAGCGGGTCAGATACGCAGTATTTT
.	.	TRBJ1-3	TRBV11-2	CASSLMDSGNTIYF	TGTGCCAGCAGCTTAATGGACAGTGGAAACACCATATATTTT
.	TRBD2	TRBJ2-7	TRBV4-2	CASSQELAGVTYEQYF	TGTGCCAGCAGCCAAGAACTAGCGGGGGTTACCTACGAGCAGTACTTC
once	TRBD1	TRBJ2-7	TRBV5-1	CASSLGTASYEQYF	TGCGCCAGCAGCTTAGGGACAGCCTCCTACGAGCAGTACTTC
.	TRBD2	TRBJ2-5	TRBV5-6	CASSSGLAGGRLGETQYF	TGTGCCAGCAGCTCGGGACTAGCGGGAGGGCGTCTCGGGGAGACCCAGTACTTC
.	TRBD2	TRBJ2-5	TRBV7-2	CASSLRGGHQETQYF	TGTGCCAGCAGCTTACGCGGGGGGCACCAAGAGACCCAGTACTTC
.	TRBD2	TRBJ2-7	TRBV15	CATSDPSGYEQYF	TGTGCCACCAGCGATCCTAGCGGCTACGAGCAGTACTTC
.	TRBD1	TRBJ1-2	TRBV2	CASRADRDGYTF	TGTGCCAGCAGGGCCGACAGGGACGGCTACACCTTC
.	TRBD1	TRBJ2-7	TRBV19	CASRGQRSPYEQYF	TGTGCCAGTAGGGGACAGAGGTCACCGTACGAGCAGTACTTC
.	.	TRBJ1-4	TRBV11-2	CASRKTGQTNEKLFF	TGTGCCAGCAGGAAGACCGGACAAACTAATGAAAAACTGTTTTTT
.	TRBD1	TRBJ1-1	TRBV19	CASAGTAYEAFF	TGTGCCAGCGCGGGGACAGCTTATGAAGCTTTCTTT
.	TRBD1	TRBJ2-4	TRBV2	CASSERGQLAKNIQYF	TGTGCCAGCAGTGAAAGGGGGCAGCTAGCCAAAAACATTCAGTACTTC
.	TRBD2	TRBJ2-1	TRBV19	CATKGLAGVEQFF	TGTGCCACCAAGGGACTAGCGGGAGTCGAGCAGTTCTTC
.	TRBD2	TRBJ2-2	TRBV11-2	CASSPGLAVNTGELFF	TGTGCCAGCAGCCCTGGGCTAGCGGTAAACACCGGGGAGCTGTTTTTT